This T cell receptor (beta chain) stems from a study of OX40 agonist ivuxolimab in advanced cancers. The study in broad terms: The costimulatory receptor OX40 (CD134) was targeted by ivuxolimab, a fully human IgG2 agonistic monoclonal antibody. Patients were allowed to have had prior anti-PD-1, anti-PD-L1 or anti-CTLA-4 therapy, and around 40% of the dose-escalation patients had previously received checkpoint inhibitors. The monotherapy dose-escalation portion (N of about 50 patients) of the phase I ivuxolimab trial is reported in the paper. Partial responses were achieved by three dose-escalation patients, of whom one had hepatocellular carcinoma and two had cutaneous melanoma. Among the roughly 52 dose-escalation patients, about 19 had hepatocellular carcinoma, around 15 melanoma, 9 renal cell carcinoma and 9 head and neck cancer. Intravenous ivuxolimab was administered to patients every 2 weeks at six dose levels: 0.01, 0.1, 0.3, 1.5, 3 and 10 mg/kg. Peripheral TCRbeta sequencing was intended to test whether TCR sequence diversity was altered and clonal T-cell expansion was caused by ivuxolimab. The dose-escalation cohort was 80% to 90% male with a mean age of about 58 years, ranging from about 23 to 85.

Patients with autoimmune disease history or receiving systemic immunosuppression were excluded from the trial. Peripheral blood for TCR sequencing was collected from all dose cohorts at baseline, on cycle 4 day 1, and on cycle 7 day 1. The samples were taken from a phase I, first-in-human, multicenter, open-label dose-escalation trial of ivuxolimab. Adults with locally advanced or metastatic head and neck squamous cell, hepatocellular, melanoma or renal cell carcinoma were enrolled in the trial. Before TCR sequencing, CD4+ T cells and CD8+ T cells were sorted from peripheral blood as separate populations. The CDR3 numbers 13 residues from cysteine through phenylalanine. Only CDR3 DNA is held: 39 bases, read in frame from base 1. Trimmed from V: 1 base; trimmed from J: 6 bases; junction bases lacking a gene match: 3. CDR1 SGHTS and CDR2 YDEGEE are derived from the germline V gene. As regards this clone: Its antigen remains undetermined. Qualities for individual bases were not recorded, and no much larger clone is one base off.

For sequencing of the TCRbeta CDR3 region, genomic DNA was extracted from the sorted cells. The immunoSEQ Assay was used for sequencing of TCRbeta CDR3 regions. TCRdb carries this immuneACCESS record with in-frame sequences only. Its versions omit some clonotypes, under half of them owing to an unresolved V gene in the studies checked, with the rest unexplained. Within this sample are more than 50,000 clones, with 80% to 95% of them counted one time only. Clones ranked in the top ten supply around 20% of the sample. Paper-wide results and their limitations: Low levels of normalized T-cell clonal expansion were also seen in some patients who did not respond. In partial responders in the 0.1-3.0 mg/kg groups, normalized peripheral clonal expansion was found to be among the lowest, especially among CD8+ T cells. On average, CD8+ T cells showed more expanded clones than CD4+ T cells after ivuxolimab. Antigen specificity was not determined for the clonally expanded peripheral T cells. At doses of 0.1 to 3.0 mg/kg, clonal expansion of both CD4+ and CD8+ T cells in blood was seen between baseline and week 6.

The chain uses TRBV5-8 and TRBJ1-2, with 7 bases matching TRBD1. The sequence was collected from an adult with an advanced solid tumor such as melanoma, head and neck, liver or kidney cancer. This specimen consisted of CD4+ or CD8+ T cells sorted from blood, obtained in a trial of the OX40 agonist ivuxolimab. The CDR3 reads CASSLRQGNGYTF. The base sequence is TGTGCCAGCAGCTTGCGACAGGGTAATGGCTACACCTTC.